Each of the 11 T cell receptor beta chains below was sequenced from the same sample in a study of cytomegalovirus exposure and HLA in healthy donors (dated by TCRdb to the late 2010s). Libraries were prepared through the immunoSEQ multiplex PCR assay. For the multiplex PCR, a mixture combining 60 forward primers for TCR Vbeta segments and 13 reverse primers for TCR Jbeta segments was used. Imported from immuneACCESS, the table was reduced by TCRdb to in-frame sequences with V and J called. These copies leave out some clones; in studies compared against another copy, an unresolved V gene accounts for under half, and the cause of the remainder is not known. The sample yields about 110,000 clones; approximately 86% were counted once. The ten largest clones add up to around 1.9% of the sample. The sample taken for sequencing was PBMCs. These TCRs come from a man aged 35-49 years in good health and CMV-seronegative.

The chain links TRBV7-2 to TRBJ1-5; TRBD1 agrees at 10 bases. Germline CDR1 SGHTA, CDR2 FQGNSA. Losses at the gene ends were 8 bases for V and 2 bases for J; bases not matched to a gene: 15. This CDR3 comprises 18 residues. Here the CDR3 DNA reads TGTGCCAGCGATACCGGGACAGGGGTAATATCGGGCAATCAGCCCCAGCATTTT. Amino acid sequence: CASDTGTGVISGNQPQHF.

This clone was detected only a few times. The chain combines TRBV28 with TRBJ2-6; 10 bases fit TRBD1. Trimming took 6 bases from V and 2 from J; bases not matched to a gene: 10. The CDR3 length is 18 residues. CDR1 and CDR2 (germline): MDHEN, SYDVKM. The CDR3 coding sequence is TGTGCCAGCAGAGAATGGGACAGGGGAAAGGCTGGGGCCAACGTCCTGACTTTC. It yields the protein CASREWDRGKAGANVLTF.

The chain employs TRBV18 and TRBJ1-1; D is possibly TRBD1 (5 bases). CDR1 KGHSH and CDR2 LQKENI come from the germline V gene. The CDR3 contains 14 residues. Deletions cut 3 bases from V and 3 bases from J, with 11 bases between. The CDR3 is CASSPNRQYTEAFF. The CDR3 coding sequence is TGTGCCAGCTCACCTAATAGACAGTACACTGAAGCTTTCTTT.

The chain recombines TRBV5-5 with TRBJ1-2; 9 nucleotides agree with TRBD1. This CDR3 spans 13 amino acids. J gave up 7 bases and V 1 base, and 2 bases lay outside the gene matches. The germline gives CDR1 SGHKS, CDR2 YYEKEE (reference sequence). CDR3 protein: CASSLTGGSGYTF. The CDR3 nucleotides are TGTGCCAGCAGCTTGACAGGGGGCTCTGGCTACACCTTC.

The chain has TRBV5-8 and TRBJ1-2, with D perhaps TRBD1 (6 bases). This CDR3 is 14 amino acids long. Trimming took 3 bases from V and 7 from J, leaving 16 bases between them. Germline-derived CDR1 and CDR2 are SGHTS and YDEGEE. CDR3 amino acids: CASSSTGKGFGYTF. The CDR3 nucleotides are TGTGCCAGCAGCTCAACAGGGAAGGGTTTTGGCTACACCTTC.

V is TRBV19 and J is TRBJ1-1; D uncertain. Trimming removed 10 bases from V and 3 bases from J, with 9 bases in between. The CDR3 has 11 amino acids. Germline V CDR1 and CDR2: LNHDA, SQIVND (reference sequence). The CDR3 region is CATSLDTEAFF. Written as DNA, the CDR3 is TGTGCCACGAGCCTGGACACTGAAGCTTTCTTT.

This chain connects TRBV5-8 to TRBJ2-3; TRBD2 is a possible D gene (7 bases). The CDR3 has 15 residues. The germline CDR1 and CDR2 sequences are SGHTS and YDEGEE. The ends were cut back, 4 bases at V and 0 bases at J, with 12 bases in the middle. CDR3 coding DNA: TGTGCCAGCAGCCGGGGGGCGAGTAGCACAGATACGCAGTATTTT. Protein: CASSRGASSTDTQYF.

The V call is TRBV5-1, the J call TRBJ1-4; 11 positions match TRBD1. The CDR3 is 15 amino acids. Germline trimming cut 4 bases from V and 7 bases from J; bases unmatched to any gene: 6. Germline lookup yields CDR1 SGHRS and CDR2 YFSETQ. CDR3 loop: CASSPDRGRGEKLFF. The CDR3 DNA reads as TGCGCCAGCAGCCCGGACAGGGGGCGAGGTGAAAAACTGTTTTTT.

The CDR3 loop reads CSVAESGGSRSGANVLTF. In DNA, the CDR3 is TGCAGCGTTGCGGAATCCGGGGGGTCGCGTTCTGGGGCCAACGTCCTGACTTTC. The chain is built from TRBV29-1 and TRBJ2-6; 7 nucleotides line up with TRBD2. CDR3 length equals 18 residues. Per the germline V gene, CDR1 is SQVTM and CDR2 is ANQGSEA. V lost 4 bases and J lost 1; bases outside the gene matches: 13. Full variable domain (rest looked up from reference TRBV29-1 and TRBJ2-6): SAVISQKPSRDICQRGTSLTIQCQVDSQVTMMFWYRQQPGQSLTLIATANQGSEATYESGFVIDKFPISRPNLTFSTLTVSNMSPEDSSIYLCSVAESGGSRSGANVLTFGAGSRLTVL.

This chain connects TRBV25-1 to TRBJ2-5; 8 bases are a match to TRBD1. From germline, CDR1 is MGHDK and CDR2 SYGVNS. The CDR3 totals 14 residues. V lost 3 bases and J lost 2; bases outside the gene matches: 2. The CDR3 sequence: CASSDYRGQETQYF. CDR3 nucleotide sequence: TGTGCCAGCAGTGATTACAGGGGGCAAGAGACCCAGTACTTC.

For the CDR3, the DNA is TGTGCCAGCAGTTATCCGGGGACAGGGGGACAAGCTTTCTTT. The encoded protein is CASSYPGTGGQAFF. The chain links TRBV6-5 to TRBJ1-1, with 11 bases lining up with TRBD1. Trimming removed 3 bases from V and 9 bases from J; junction bases left unmatched: 6. Looked up from germline, CDR1 is MNHEY and CDR2 is SVGAGI. The CDR3 is 14 amino acids.